The entry that follows covers one T cell receptor beta chain sequence. What it binds is not known. Researchers took RNA transcripts and amplified the TCR beta CDR3 regions from them. The HTBI primer set drove a first-round RT-PCR of the TCR CDR3. One entry per CDR3 protein results from TCRdb running MiXCR on the multiplex PCR reads. The table records under 400,000 distinct CDR3 sequences, around 20% of them present only once. The CDR3 has 14 residues. With V trimmed by 2 bases and J by 5 bases, 3 bases remained unmatched. Germline V gene data show CDR1 as SGHRS and CDR2 as YFSETQ. The sample belongs to a study of T cells in Graves' hyperthyroidism and ophthalmopathy. Study results and caveats: Most thyroid clonotypes with frequency above 0.001 were detected in blood. Classification by a 13 V-J model distinguished ophthalmopathy from stable hyperthyroidism. Model predictions of ophthalmopathy came a median approximately 6.5 months before onset.

The chain combines TRBV5-1 with TRBJ1-4, with 7 nucleotides matching TRBD1. The sequenced material came from blood. This clonotype originated in a woman aged 45-59 years with Graves' hyperthyroidism. The CDR3 coding sequence is TGCGCCAGCAGCTTTTCAGGGGGAAATGAAAAACTGTTTTTT. Protein product: CASSFSGGNEKLFF.